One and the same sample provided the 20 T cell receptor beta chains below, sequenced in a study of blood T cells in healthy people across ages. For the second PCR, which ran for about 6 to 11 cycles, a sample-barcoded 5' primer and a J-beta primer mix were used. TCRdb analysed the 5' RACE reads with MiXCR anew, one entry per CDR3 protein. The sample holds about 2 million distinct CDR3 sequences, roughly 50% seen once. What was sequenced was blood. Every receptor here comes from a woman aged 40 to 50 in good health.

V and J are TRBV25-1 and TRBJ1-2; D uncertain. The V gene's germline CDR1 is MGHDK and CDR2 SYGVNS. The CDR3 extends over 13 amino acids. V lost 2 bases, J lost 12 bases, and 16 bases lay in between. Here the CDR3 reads CASSETYQDPHTF. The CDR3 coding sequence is TGTGCCAGCAGTGAAACCTATCAAGATCCCCACACCTTC.

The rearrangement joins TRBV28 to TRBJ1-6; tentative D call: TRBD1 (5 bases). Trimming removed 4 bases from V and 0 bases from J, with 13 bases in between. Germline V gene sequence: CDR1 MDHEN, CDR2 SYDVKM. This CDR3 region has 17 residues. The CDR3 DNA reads TGTGCCAGCAGTTCTCTCGACAGTAGCTCCTATAATTCACCCCTCCACTTT. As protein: CASSSLDSSSYNSPLHF.

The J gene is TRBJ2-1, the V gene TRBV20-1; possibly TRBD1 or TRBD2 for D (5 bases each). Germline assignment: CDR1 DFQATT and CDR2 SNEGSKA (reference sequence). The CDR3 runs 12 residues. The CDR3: CSPTTGGNEQFF. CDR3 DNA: TGCAGCCCCACCACAGGAGGAAATGAGCAGTTCTTC.

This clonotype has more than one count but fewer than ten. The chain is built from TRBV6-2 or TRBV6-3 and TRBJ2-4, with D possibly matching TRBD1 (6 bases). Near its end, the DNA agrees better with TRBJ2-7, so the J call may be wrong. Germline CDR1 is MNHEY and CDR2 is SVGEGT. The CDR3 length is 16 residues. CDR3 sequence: CASSYQQGTRSYEQYF. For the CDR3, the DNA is TGTGCCAGCAGTTACCAACAGGGTACGCGGTCCTACGAGCAGTACTTC.

The CDR3 DNA reads as TGTGCCAGCAGTCCGCAGGAGGGGAGGAACTACGAGCAGTACTTC. It codes for CASSPQEGRNYEQYF. This chain joins TRBV7-9 and TRBJ2-7; D perhaps matches TRBD2 (6 bases). V was pared by 6 bases and J by 3 bases, with 18 bases between. Per germline, CDR1 SEHNR and CDR2 FQNEAQ (reference sequence). The CDR3 is 15 residues long.

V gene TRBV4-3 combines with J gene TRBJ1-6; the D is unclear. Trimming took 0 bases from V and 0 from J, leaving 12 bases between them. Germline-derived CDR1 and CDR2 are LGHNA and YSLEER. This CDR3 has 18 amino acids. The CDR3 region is CASSQDLGQSSYNSPLHF. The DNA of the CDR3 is TGCGCCAGCAGCCAAGATCTAGGCCAGAGCTCCTATAATTCACCCCTCCACTTT.

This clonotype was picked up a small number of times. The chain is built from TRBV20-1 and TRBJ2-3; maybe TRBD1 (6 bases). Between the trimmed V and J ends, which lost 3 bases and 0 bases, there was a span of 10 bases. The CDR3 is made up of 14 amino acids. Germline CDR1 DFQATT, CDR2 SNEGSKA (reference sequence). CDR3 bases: TGCAGTGCTAGTAGAGGGGGTAGCACAGATACGCAGTATTTT. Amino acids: CSASRGGSTDTQYF.

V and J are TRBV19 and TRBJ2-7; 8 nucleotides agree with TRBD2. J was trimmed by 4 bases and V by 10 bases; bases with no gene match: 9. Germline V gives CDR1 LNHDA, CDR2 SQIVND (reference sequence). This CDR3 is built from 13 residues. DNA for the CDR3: TGTGCCACCGCGACGGGAGGGGGTTACGAGCAGTACTTC. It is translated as CATATGGGYEQYF.

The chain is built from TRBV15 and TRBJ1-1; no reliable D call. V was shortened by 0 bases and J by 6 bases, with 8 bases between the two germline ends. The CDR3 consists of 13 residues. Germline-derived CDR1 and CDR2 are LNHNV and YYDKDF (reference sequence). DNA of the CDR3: TGTGCCACCAGCAGAGATCGAAAATCTGAAGCTTTCTTT. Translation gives CATSRDRKSEAFF.

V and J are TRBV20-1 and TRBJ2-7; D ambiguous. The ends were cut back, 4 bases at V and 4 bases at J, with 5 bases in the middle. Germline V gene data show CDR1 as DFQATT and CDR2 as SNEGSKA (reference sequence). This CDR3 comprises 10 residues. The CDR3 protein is CSAIVYEQYF. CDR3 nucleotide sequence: TGCAGTGCTATCGTTTACGAGCAGTACTTC.

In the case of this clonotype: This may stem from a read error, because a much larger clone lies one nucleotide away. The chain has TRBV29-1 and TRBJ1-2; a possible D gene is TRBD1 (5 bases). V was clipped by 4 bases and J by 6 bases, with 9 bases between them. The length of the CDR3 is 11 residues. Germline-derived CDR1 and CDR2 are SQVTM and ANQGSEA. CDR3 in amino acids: CSVVCRDGYTF. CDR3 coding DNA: TGCAGCGTTGTCTGCAGGGATGGCTACACCTTC.

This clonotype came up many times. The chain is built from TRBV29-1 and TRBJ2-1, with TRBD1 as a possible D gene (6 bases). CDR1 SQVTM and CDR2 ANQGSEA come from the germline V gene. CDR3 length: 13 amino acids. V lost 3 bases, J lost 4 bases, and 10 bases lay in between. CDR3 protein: CSVEGRGYNEQFF. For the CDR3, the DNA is TGCAGCGTTGAGGGCAGGGGTTACAATGAGCAGTTCTTC.

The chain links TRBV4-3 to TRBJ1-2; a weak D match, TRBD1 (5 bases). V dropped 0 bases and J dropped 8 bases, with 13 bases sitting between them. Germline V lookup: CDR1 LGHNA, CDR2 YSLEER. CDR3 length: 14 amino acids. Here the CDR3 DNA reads TGCGCCAGCAGCCAAGACCCAGGGTCTCGCGGCTACACCTTC. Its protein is CASSQDPGSRGYTF.

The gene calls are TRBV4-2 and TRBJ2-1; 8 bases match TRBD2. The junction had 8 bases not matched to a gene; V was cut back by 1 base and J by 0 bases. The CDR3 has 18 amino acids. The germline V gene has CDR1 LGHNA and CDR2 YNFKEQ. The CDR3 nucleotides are TGTGCCAGCAGCCAAGCCCCTAGCGGGCCAAGCTCCTACAATGAGCAGTTCTTC. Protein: CASSQAPSGPSSYNEQFF.

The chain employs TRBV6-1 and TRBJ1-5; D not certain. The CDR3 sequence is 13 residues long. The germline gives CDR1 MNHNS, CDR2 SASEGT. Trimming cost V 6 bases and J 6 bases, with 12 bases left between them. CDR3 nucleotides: TGTGCCAGCAGCCTAAAAGAGGGTCAGCCCCAGCATTTT. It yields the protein CASSLKEGQPQHF.

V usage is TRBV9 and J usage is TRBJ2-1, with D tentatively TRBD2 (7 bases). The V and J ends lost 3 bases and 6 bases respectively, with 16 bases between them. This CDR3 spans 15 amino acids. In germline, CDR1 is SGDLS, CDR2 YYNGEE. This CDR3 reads CASSEGGFVSNEQFF. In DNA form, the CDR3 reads TGTGCCAGCAGCGAGGGGGGGTTTGTATCCAATGAGCAGTTCTTC.

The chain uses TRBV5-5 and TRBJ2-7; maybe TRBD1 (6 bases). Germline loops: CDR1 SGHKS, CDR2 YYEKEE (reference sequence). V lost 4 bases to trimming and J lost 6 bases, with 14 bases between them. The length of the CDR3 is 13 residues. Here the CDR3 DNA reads TGTGCCAGCAGCATGACAGGTTATAGCGAGCAGTACTTC. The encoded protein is CASSMTGYSEQYF.

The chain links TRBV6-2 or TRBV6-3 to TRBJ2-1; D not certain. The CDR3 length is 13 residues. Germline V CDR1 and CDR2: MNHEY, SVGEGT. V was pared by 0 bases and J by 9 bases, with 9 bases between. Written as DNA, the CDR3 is TGTGCCAGCAGTTACTCATGGATTCCTGAGCAGTTCTTC. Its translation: CASSYSWIPEQFF.

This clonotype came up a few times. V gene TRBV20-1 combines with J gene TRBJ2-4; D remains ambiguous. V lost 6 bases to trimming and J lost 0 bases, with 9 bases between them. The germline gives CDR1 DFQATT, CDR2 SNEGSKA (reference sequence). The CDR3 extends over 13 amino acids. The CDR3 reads CSASIKAKNIQYF. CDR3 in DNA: TGCAGTGCGTCCATAAAAGCCAAAAACATTCAGTACTTC.

The CDR3 loop reads CASRRNGDRYNEQFF. The DNA for the CDR3 is TGCGCCAGCCGGCGAAACGGGGACCGCTACAATGAGCAGTTCTTC. This chain connects TRBV5-1 to TRBJ2-1; D may be TRBD1 or TRBD2 (5 bases each). This CDR3 has 15 amino acids. Trimming cost V 7 bases and J 3 bases, with 17 bases left between them. Germline lookup yields CDR1 SGHRS and CDR2 YFSETQ.